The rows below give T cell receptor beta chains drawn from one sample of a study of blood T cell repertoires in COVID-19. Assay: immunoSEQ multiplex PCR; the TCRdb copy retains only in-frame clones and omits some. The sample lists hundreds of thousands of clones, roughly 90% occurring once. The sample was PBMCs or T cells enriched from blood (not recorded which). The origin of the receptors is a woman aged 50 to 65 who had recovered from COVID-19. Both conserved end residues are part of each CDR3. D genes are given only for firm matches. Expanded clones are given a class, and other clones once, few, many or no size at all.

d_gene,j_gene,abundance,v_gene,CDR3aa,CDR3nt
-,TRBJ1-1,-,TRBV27,CASSLLRANTEAFF,TGTGCCAGCAGTTTACTGAGGGCGAACACTGAAGCTTTCTTT
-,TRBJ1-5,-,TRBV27,CASKKRRQDGNQPQHF,TGTGCCAGCAAAAAGCGGAGGCAGGATGGAAATCAGCCCCAGCATTTT
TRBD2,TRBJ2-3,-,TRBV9,CASSVRGGLLAGNTQYF,TGTGCCAGCAGCGTTAGGGGAGGGTTACTAGCCGGTAATACGCAGTATTTT
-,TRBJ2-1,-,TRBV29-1,CSVDRRQGYNEQFF,TGCAGCGTTGACCGTCGGCAGGGCTACAATGAGCAGTTCTTC
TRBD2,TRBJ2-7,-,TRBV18,CASSPSASGRGYEQYF,TGTGCCAGCTCACCCAGTGCTAGCGGGAGGGGCTACGAGCAGTACTTC
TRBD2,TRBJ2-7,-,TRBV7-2,CASSLVGSGSAHYEQYF,TGTGCCAGCAGCTTAGTTGGTAGCGGGAGCGCCCACTACGAGCAGTACTTC
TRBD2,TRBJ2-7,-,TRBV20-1,CTASLAVRAEQYF,TGCACTGCGAGTCTAGCGGTCCGGGCGGAGCAGTACTTC
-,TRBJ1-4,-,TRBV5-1,CASSSGQSNEKLFF,TGCGCCAGCAGCTCCGGACAGAGTAATGAAAAACTGTTTTTT
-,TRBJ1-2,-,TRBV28,CASSLDRNYGYTF,TGTGCCAGCAGTCTAGACCGAAACTATGGCTACACCTTC
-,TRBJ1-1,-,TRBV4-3,CASSRTVESAEAFF,TGCGCCAGCAGCCGGACTGTGGAGTCAGCTGAAGCTTTCTTT
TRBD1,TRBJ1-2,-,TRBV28,CASSSLGQGGYGYTF,TGTGCCAGCAGTTCCCTGGGACAGGGAGGATATGGCTACACCTTC
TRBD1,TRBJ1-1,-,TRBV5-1,CASSWGDRGGTEAFF,TGCGCCAGCAGCTGGGGGGACAGGGGAGGCACTGAAGCTTTCTTT
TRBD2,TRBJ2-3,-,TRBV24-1,CATSDQAGGGTDTQYF,TGTGCCACCAGTGACCAAGCGGGAGGGGGCACAGATACGCAGTATTTT
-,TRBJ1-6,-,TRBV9,CASSVGGMNNSPLHF,TGTGCCAGCAGCGTAGGAGGGATGAATAATTCACCCCTCCACTTT
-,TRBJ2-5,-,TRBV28,CASSFIGGQETQYF,TGTGCCAGCAGTTTCATAGGCGGCCAAGAGACCCAGTACTTC
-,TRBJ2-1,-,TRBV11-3,CASSSRDLDYNEQFF,TGTGCCAGCAGCTCGCGGGACTTGGACTACAATGAGCAGTTCTTC
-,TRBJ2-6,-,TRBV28,CASSSRLGGSGANVLTF,TGTGCCAGCAGTTCCCGGTTAGGGGGCTCTGGGGCCAACGTCCTGACTTTC
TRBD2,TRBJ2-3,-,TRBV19,CASSIDRLAGGSDTQYF,TGTGCCAGTAGTATAGATCGACTAGCGGGAGGTTCAGATACGCAGTATTTT
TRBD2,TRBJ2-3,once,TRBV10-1,CASSLAGVSDTQYF,TGCGCCAGTTCACTAGCGGGAGTCTCAGATACGCAGTATTTT
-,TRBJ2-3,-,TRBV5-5,CASSAYSGATDTQYF,TGTGCCAGCAGCGCGTATAGCGGAGCCACAGATACGCAGTATTTT
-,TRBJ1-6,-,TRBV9,CASSPRVVGSPLHF,TGTGCCAGCAGCCCCCGAGTAGTTGGTTCACCCCTCCACTTT
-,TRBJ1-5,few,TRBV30,CAWRVQGLGLGQPQHF,TGTGCCTGGAGGGTACAGGGATTAGGATTAGGTCAGCCCCAGCATTTT
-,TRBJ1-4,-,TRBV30,CAWRTNTARLNEKLFF,TGTGCCTGGAGAACAAATACAGCCCGATTGAATGAAAAACTGTTTTTT
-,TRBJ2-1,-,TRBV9,CASTRGLANEQFF,TGTGCCAGCACCCGAGGACTGGCCAATGAGCAGTTCTTC
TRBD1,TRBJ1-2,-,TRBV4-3,CASSQGTGTGYGYTF,TGCGCCAGCAGCCAAGGAACCGGGACAGGCTATGGCTACACCTTC
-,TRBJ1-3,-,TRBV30,CAWTARGNSGNTIYF,TGTGCCTGGACGGCAAGGGGAAACTCTGGAAACACCATATATTTT
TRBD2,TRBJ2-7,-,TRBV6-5,CASSSYLAGGPGVQYF,TGTGCCAGCAGTTCCTACTTAGCGGGAGGGCCCGGGGTGCAGTACTTC
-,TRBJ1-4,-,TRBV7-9,CASSATPPSDEKLFF,TGTGCCAGCAGCGCAACCCCACCTAGTGATGAAAAACTGTTTTTT
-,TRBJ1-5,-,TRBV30,CAWSEQGSQPQHF,TGTGCCTGGAGCGAGCAGGGTTCTCAGCCCCAGCATTTT
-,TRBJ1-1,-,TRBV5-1,CASSLGPGNTEAFF,TGCGCCAGCAGCTTGGGGCCGGGGAACACTGAAGCTTTCTTT